This entry is about one T cell receptor (beta chain). This record belongs to a study of technical replicates of blood from several donors. This CDR3 comprises 15 residues. Germline-derived CDR1 and CDR2 are LNHDA and SQIVND (reference sequence). J lost 5 bases, V lost 5 bases, and 11 bases had no gene match. Generated by immunoSEQ multiplex PCR, the TCRdb table keeps only in-frame clones and is missing some. The data show some 73,000 clones, roughly 90% seen once. The receptor comes from a human donor in good health. Some clones in this sample may be carry-over from other donors' samples. Sequencing was done on a sample of PBMCs. The chain joins TRBV19 to TRBJ2-5, with 7 bases that match TRBD1. In DNA form, the CDR3 reads TGTGCCAGTAGTTCACGAACAGGGGAATGGGAGACCCAGTACTTC. Residues: CASSSRTGEWETQYF. Full variable domain (rest looked up from reference TRBV19 and TRBJ2-5): DGGITQSPKYLFRKEGQNVTLSCEQNLNHDAMYWYRQDPGQGLRLIYYSQIVNDFQKGDIAEGYSVSREKKESFPLTVTSAQKNPTAFYLCASSSRTGEWETQYFGPGTRLLVL.